This T cell receptor beta chain was sequenced for a study of blood T cell repertoires in COVID-19. The authors' processing: Cell counts per sample came from amplifying reference gene primers. TCRdb's table, derived via immunoSEQ multiplex PCR, lists solely in-frame clones and lacks some. Clonal size and the V and J genes are those of that table, whereas D and trimming came from the DNA. This table holds over 70,000 clones, roughly four fifths found once. The germline V and J ends were trimmed by 3 bases and 7 bases, with 11 bases remaining between them. The CDR3 sequence is 12 residues long. Germline V gene sequence: CDR1 DFQATT, CDR2 SNEGSKA (reference sequence).

The receptor comes from a human donor in a cohort sampled during active COVID-19. The sequenced material came from peripheral blood. The J gene is TRBJ2-3, the V gene TRBV20-1; unclear D gene. This CDR3 is CSASGELYTQYF. CDR3 nucleotide sequence: TGCAGTGCTAGTGGCGAGCTGTATACGCAGTATTTT.